These 7 T cell receptor beta chains share one sample of origin, sequenced in a study of T cell repertoires in cytomegalovirus infection. From the reads, TCRdb called clonotypes with MiXCR, one entry per CDR3 protein. The sample lists 90,000 to 130,000 distinct CDR3 sequences, about a tenth occurring once. These TCRs' antigens remain unknown. Sequencing used PBMCs, sequenced either directly or after in vitro stimulation (not recorded which). These receptors came from a human donor in good health (CMV status not recorded). Some clones in this sample may be carry-over from other donors' samples.

The V call is TRBV12-3 or TRBV12-4, the J call TRBJ1-5, with D possibly matching TRBD1 (5 bases). The CDR3 is made up of 15 amino acids. V was trimmed by 5 bases and J by 6 bases, leaving 17 bases between them. The CDR3 here is CASSVGGGRGQPQHF. CDR3 in DNA: TGTGCCAGCAGTGTCGGTGGGGGTAGGGGTCAGCCCCAGCATTTT.

This clonotype was seen repeatedly, ten times or more. This chain joins TRBV7-8 and TRBJ2-1; 10 nucleotides match TRBD2. The CDR3 extends over 15 amino acids. Germline CDR1 is SGHVS and CDR2 is FQNEAQ. Trimming cost V 0 bases and J 11 bases; bases outside gene matches: 7. CDR3 in amino acids: CASSLAASGSTQQFF. CDR3 nucleotides: TGTGCCAGCAGCTTAGCGGCTAGCGGGAGCACCCAGCAGTTCTTC.

Ten or more counts support this clonotype. The chain has TRBV7-2 and TRBJ1-1, with D possibly matching TRBD1 (6 bases). Germline V CDR1 and CDR2: SGHTA, FQGNSA. Trimming removed 5 bases from V and 6 bases from J, with 10 bases in between. The CDR3 length is 12 residues. The CDR3 sequence is CASSRDIPEAFF. In nucleotides, the CDR3 is TGTGCCAGCAGCAGGGACATACCTGAAGCTTTCTTT.

This clonotype showed up many times. The chain carries TRBV7-2 and TRBJ2-1, with 10 bases fitting TRBD2. The CDR3 covers 16 residues. Trimming removed 0 bases from V and 5 bases from J; junction bases left unmatched: 4. Per germline, CDR1 SGHTA and CDR2 FQGNSA. CDR3 sequence reads: CASSLALGLADNEQFF. CDR3 in DNA: TGTGCCAGCAGCTTAGCGCTCGGACTAGCGGACAATGAGCAGTTCTTC.

CDR3 bases: TGTGCCAGCTCACCCGAGGCTTATGGCTACACCTTC. Translated, it gives CASSPEAYGYTF. The V gene is TRBV18, the J gene TRBJ1-2; D gene unclear. The CDR3 has 12 residues. The ends were cut back, 3 bases at V and 5 bases at J, with 7 bases in the middle. Germline loops: CDR1 KGHSH, CDR2 LQKENI.

This clonotype has a handful of counts. The CDR3 region is CASSYSGQGVTEAFF. The DNA for the CDR3 is TGTGCCAGCAGTTACTCGGGACAGGGAGTCACTGAAGCTTTCTTT. This rearrangement joins TRBV6-5 to TRBJ1-1; 9 bases are a match to TRBD1. Trimming at V came to 0 bases and at J to 4 bases, leaving 3 bases not matched to a gene. Germline V CDR1 and CDR2: MNHEY, SVGAGI. The CDR3 is made up of 15 amino acids.

This clonotype was detected many times. The chain carries TRBV7-2 and TRBJ2-3; 8 bases fit TRBD2. The J segment lost 3 bases and the V segment lost 3 bases, leaving 8 bases of the junction unmatched. This CDR3 has 16 residues. The germline CDR1 and CDR2 sequences are SGHTA and FQGNSA. CDR3 residues: CASSFSSGSQTDTQYF. Written as DNA, the CDR3 is TGTGCCAGCAGCTTTTCAAGCGGGAGTCAAACAGATACGCAGTATTTT.